The rows below give T cell receptor beta chains drawn from one sample of a study of T-cell reconstitution after alpha-beta-depleted transplantation in children. TCRdb reanalysed the PCR reads using MiXCR and keeps one entry per CDR3 protein. This sample has 250,000 to 300,000 distinct CDR3 sequences, with roughly 9.5% found just once. This specimen was PBMCs from the stem cell graft donor, taken from the stem cell graft. These receptors originate from a human donor who donated a stem cell graft to a child with SCID. The CDR3 runs from the conserved cysteine through the conserved F or W. The D gene is left open where the match is weak. Some rows mark clone size as missing; the rest say once, few, many or name a class of expanded clone.

abundance: few
j_gene: TRBJ2-5
d_gene: TRBD2
v_gene: TRBV6-5
CDR3aa: CASSYSPAGGETQYF
CDR3nt: TGTGCCAGCAGTTACTCCCCCGCCGGGGGGGAGACCCAGTACTTC

abundance: many
j_gene: TRBJ2-1
d_gene: -
v_gene: TRBV12-3/TRBV12-4
CDR3aa: CASTGQTNEQFF
CDR3nt: TGTGCCAGCACAGGACAGACCAATGAGCAGTTCTTC

abundance: few
j_gene: TRBJ1-1
d_gene: -
v_gene: TRBV5-1
CDR3aa: CASSTGDVKDTEAFF
CDR3nt: TGCGCCAGCAGCACCGGGGACGTAAAAGACACTGAAGCTTTCTTT

abundance: few
j_gene: TRBJ1-5
d_gene: TRBD1
v_gene: TRBV20-1
CDR3aa: CSARVGEKQGQPQHF
CDR3nt: TGCAGTGCTAGAGTCGGCGAGAAACAGGGGCAGCCCCAGCATTTT

abundance: few
j_gene: TRBJ2-7
d_gene: TRBD1
v_gene: TRBV11-2
CDR3aa: CASRSDRDEQYF
CDR3nt: TGTGCCAGCAGATCGGACAGGGACGAGCAGTACTTC

abundance: many
j_gene: TRBJ1-6
d_gene: -
v_gene: TRBV12-3/TRBV12-4
CDR3aa: CASGYNSPLHF
CDR3nt: TGTGCCAGCGGATATAATTCACCCCTCCACTTT

abundance: few
j_gene: TRBJ2-3
d_gene: -
v_gene: TRBV3-1
CDR3aa: CASSKEGTWTDTQYF
CDR3nt: TGTGCCAGCAGCAAAGAGGGGACTTGGACAGATACGCAGTATTTT

abundance: many
j_gene: TRBJ2-7
d_gene: -
v_gene: TRBV5-1
CDR3aa: CASSPRGHEQYF
CDR3nt: TGCGCCAGCAGCCCCAGGGGCCACGAGCAGTACTTC

abundance: -
j_gene: TRBJ2-2
d_gene: TRBD1
v_gene: TRBV12-3/TRBV12-4
CDR3aa: CASSPGQAQGAGELLF
CDR3nt: TGTGCCAGCAGCCCGGGACAGGCCCAAGGGGCCGGGGAGCTGCTTTTT

abundance: many
j_gene: TRBJ2-7
d_gene: -
v_gene: TRBV20-1
CDR3aa: CSARDTRGMSSYEQYF
CDR3nt: TGCAGTGCTAGAGATACGAGGGGCATGTCCTCCTACGAGCAGTACTTC

abundance: few
j_gene: TRBJ2-2
d_gene: -
v_gene: TRBV23-1
CDR3aa: CASSQIRGPHYYTGELFF
CDR3nt: TGCGCCAGCAGTCAAATCAGGGGCCCCCACTATTACACCGGGGAGCTGTTTTTT

abundance: many
j_gene: TRBJ2-1
d_gene: TRBD2
v_gene: TRBV7-3
CDR3aa: CASAKGGLREQFF
CDR3nt: TGTGCCAGCGCCAAGGGAGGGTTAAGAGAGCAGTTCTTC

abundance: -
j_gene: TRBJ1-5
d_gene: -
v_gene: TRBV19
CDR3aa: CASRRGDFNQPQHF
CDR3nt: TGTGCCAGTCGAAGAGGGGATTTCAATCAGCCCCAGCATTTT

abundance: many
j_gene: TRBJ1-6
d_gene: -
v_gene: TRBV10-3
CDR3aa: CAISESTGSSYNSPLHF
CDR3nt: TGTGCCATCAGTGAGTCGACGGGGAGCTCCTATAATTCACCCCTCCACTTT

abundance: few
j_gene: TRBJ1-5
d_gene: -
v_gene: TRBV5-5
CDR3aa: CASSLDTGDRNQPQHF
CDR3nt: TGTGCCAGCAGCTTGGATACAGGAGATCGCAATCAGCCCCAGCATTTT

abundance: -
j_gene: TRBJ2-3
d_gene: TRBD1
v_gene: TRBV20-1
CDR3aa: CSAYRGVDTQYF
CDR3nt: TGCAGTGCGTACAGGGGTGTAGATACGCAGTATTTT

abundance: few
j_gene: TRBJ2-4
d_gene: -
v_gene: TRBV12-3/TRBV12-4
CDR3aa: CASSPGLWDIQYF
CDR3nt: TGTGCCAGCAGCCCGGGACTCTGGGACATTCAGTACTTC

abundance: few
j_gene: TRBJ2-5
d_gene: -
v_gene: TRBV4-1
CDR3aa: CASSQENEETQYF
CDR3nt: TGCGCCAGCAGCCAAGAGAATGAAGAGACCCAGTACTTC

abundance: -
j_gene: TRBJ2-7
d_gene: -
v_gene: TRBV10-2
CDR3aa: CASRSRGADEQYF
CDR3nt: TGCGCCAGCAGGAGTCGGGGTGCTGACGAGCAGTACTTC

abundance: many
j_gene: TRBJ2-2
d_gene: TRBD2
v_gene: TRBV29-1
CDR3aa: CSVVAGGSNTGELFF
CDR3nt: TGCAGCGTCGTAGCGGGGGGTTCGAACACCGGGGAGCTGTTTTTT

abundance: many
j_gene: TRBJ2-5
d_gene: -
v_gene: TRBV12-3/TRBV12-4
CDR3aa: CASSTGTRQETQYF
CDR3nt: TGTGCCAGCAGTACCGGGACACGACAAGAGACCCAGTACTTC

abundance: few
j_gene: TRBJ2-3
d_gene: -
v_gene: TRBV5-1
CDR3aa: CASSSRGGSTASYPDTQYF
CDR3nt: TGCGCCAGCAGCTCCCGTGGGGGGAGTACTGCATCCTACCCAGATACGCAGTATTTT

abundance: few
j_gene: TRBJ2-3
d_gene: -
v_gene: TRBV7-9
CDR3aa: CASSKKSADTQYF
CDR3nt: TGTGCCAGCAGCAAGAAAAGTGCAGATACGCAGTATTTT

abundance: few
j_gene: TRBJ1-3
d_gene: TRBD1
v_gene: TRBV4-1
CDR3aa: CASSQEPGGIGHTIYF
CDR3nt: TGCGCCAGCAGCCAAGAACCAGGGGGCATAGGGCACACCATATATTTT

abundance: many
j_gene: TRBJ2-3
d_gene: TRBD2
v_gene: TRBV5-5
CDR3aa: CASSPGLATYF
CDR3nt: TGTGCCAGCAGCCCCGGACTAGCCACGTATTTT

abundance: few
j_gene: TRBJ1-2
d_gene: -
v_gene: TRBV15
CDR3aa: CATSYNRDPNYGYTF
CDR3nt: TGTGCCACCAGCTATAACAGGGATCCAAACTATGGCTACACCTTC

abundance: many
j_gene: TRBJ1-1
d_gene: -
v_gene: TRBV7-9
CDR3aa: CASSGGEAFF
CDR3nt: TGTGCCAGCAGCGGCGGTGAAGCTTTCTTT

abundance: few
j_gene: TRBJ1-2
d_gene: TRBD1
v_gene: TRBV11-1
CDR3aa: CASSPRDRGIDYGYTF
CDR3nt: TGTGCCAGCAGCCCCCGGGACAGGGGGATTGACTATGGCTACACCTTC

abundance: many
j_gene: TRBJ1-3
d_gene: TRBD1
v_gene: TRBV7-9
CDR3aa: CASSTDRDGNTIYF
CDR3nt: TGTGCCAGCAGCACTGACAGGGATGGAAACACCATATATTTT

abundance: many
j_gene: TRBJ2-3
d_gene: -
v_gene: TRBV20-1
CDR3aa: CSATNVGDTQYF
CDR3nt: TGCAGTGCTACGAATGTTGGAGATACGCAGTATTTT

abundance: few
j_gene: TRBJ1-6
d_gene: TRBD1
v_gene: TRBV25-1
CDR3aa: CASSDPTGGGSPLHF
CDR3nt: TGTGCCAGCAGTGACCCCACAGGGGGTGGATCACCCCTCCACTTT

abundance: -
j_gene: TRBJ2-1
d_gene: TRBD2
v_gene: TRBV19
CDR3aa: CASSLTSGGYEQFF
CDR3nt: TGTGCCAGCTCCTTGACTAGCGGGGGATATGAGCAGTTCTTC

abundance: -
j_gene: TRBJ2-1
d_gene: TRBD2
v_gene: TRBV12-3/TRBV12-4
CDR3aa: CASSPSGGGYNEQFF
CDR3nt: TGTGCCAGCAGCCCTAGCGGGGGCGGCTACAATGAGCAGTTCTTC

abundance: -
j_gene: TRBJ2-1
d_gene: -
v_gene: TRBV5-1
CDR3aa: CASGNVEGNYNEQFF
CDR3nt: TGCGCCAGCGGTAATGTGGAGGGGAACTACAATGAGCAGTTCTTC

abundance: -
j_gene: TRBJ2-1
d_gene: -
v_gene: TRBV5-6
CDR3aa: CASSLWGRGAYNEQFF
CDR3nt: TGTGCCAGCAGCTTGTGGGGTAGGGGGGCTTACAATGAGCAGTTCTTC

abundance: -
j_gene: TRBJ2-7
d_gene: -
v_gene: TRBV12-3/TRBV12-4
CDR3aa: CASSLAGHGGYEQYF
CDR3nt: TGTGCCAGCAGTTTAGCTGGACATGGGGGCTACGAGCAGTACTTC

abundance: few
j_gene: TRBJ1-2
d_gene: TRBD1
v_gene: TRBV6-1
CDR3aa: CASSEALDRGGGYTF
CDR3nt: TGTGCCAGCAGTGAAGCGCTGGACAGGGGAGGCGGCTACACCTTC

abundance: few
j_gene: TRBJ2-3
d_gene: TRBD1
v_gene: TRBV7-9
CDR3aa: CASTTPGTGGTDTQYF
CDR3nt: TGTGCCAGCACCACCCCCGGGACAGGGGGCACAGATACGCAGTATTTT

abundance: few
j_gene: TRBJ2-2
d_gene: -
v_gene: TRBV12-3/TRBV12-4
CDR3aa: CASSSGIDTGELFF
CDR3nt: TGTGCCAGCAGTTCGGGGATAGACACCGGGGAGCTGTTTTTT

abundance: -
j_gene: TRBJ2-4
d_gene: TRBD1
v_gene: TRBV12-3/TRBV12-4
CDR3aa: CASKEQGAGDIQYF
CDR3nt: TGTGCCAGCAAAGAACAGGGGGCTGGGGACATTCAGTACTTC

abundance: -
j_gene: TRBJ2-5
d_gene: TRBD2
v_gene: TRBV4-1
CDR3aa: CASSQGTSGAEETQYF
CDR3nt: TGCGCCAGCAGCCAGGGGACTAGCGGGGCGGAAGAGACCCAGTACTTC

abundance: -
j_gene: TRBJ2-4
d_gene: -
v_gene: TRBV12-3/TRBV12-4
CDR3aa: CASSFGGVAKNIQYF
CDR3nt: TGTGCCAGCAGTTTTGGAGGTGTAGCCAAAAACATTCAGTACTTC

abundance: many
j_gene: TRBJ2-3
d_gene: TRBD1
v_gene: TRBV7-2
CDR3aa: CASSVRGTDTQYF
CDR3nt: TGTGCCAGCAGCGTCAGGGGGACAGATACGCAGTATTTT

abundance: -
j_gene: TRBJ2-1
d_gene: TRBD1
v_gene: TRBV10-3
CDR3aa: CAISRLGTGWNEQFF
CDR3nt: TGTGCCATCAGTCGTCTCGGGACAGGGTGGAATGAGCAGTTCTTC

abundance: many
j_gene: TRBJ2-3
d_gene: -
v_gene: TRBV6-2/TRBV6-3
CDR3aa: CASSYGASTDTQYF
CDR3nt: TGTGCCAGCAGTTACGGGGCGAGCACAGATACGCAGTATTTT

abundance: few
j_gene: TRBJ2-7
d_gene: TRBD1
v_gene: TRBV6-5
CDR3aa: CASSYPGQGSSEQYF
CDR3nt: TGTGCCAGCAGTTACCCGGGACAGGGGAGCAGCGAGCAGTACTTC

abundance: few
j_gene: TRBJ1-2
d_gene: -
v_gene: TRBV5-1
CDR3aa: CASSLNVAGKDGYTF
CDR3nt: TGCGCCAGCAGCTTGAATGTGGCAGGGAAGGATGGCTACACCTTC

abundance: -
j_gene: TRBJ2-3
d_gene: TRBD2
v_gene: TRBV11-2
CDR3aa: CASSLRLAGIRGTDTQYF
CDR3nt: TGTGCCAGCAGCTTAAGACTAGCGGGGATCAGAGGCACAGATACGCAGTATTTT

abundance: many
j_gene: TRBJ2-6
d_gene: -
v_gene: TRBV2
CDR3aa: CASTLVKLSGANVLTF
CDR3nt: TGTGCCAGCACTCTGGTCAAGTTGTCTGGGGCCAACGTCCTGACTTTC

abundance: few
j_gene: TRBJ2-2
d_gene: -
v_gene: TRBV4-1
CDR3aa: CASSQDQFGANTGELFF
CDR3nt: TGCGCCAGCAGCCAAGATCAATTCGGGGCGAACACCGGGGAGCTGTTTTTT

abundance: few
j_gene: TRBJ2-1
d_gene: TRBD2
v_gene: TRBV9
CDR3aa: CASSLSGTSGGLFF
CDR3nt: TGTGCCAGCAGCTTGAGCGGGACTAGCGGGGGTCTGTTCTTC

abundance: -
j_gene: TRBJ1-2
d_gene: -
v_gene: TRBV27
CDR3aa: CASSFGGAGYGYTF
CDR3nt: TGTGCCAGCAGTTTCGGGGGTGCGGGCTATGGCTACACCTTC

abundance: -
j_gene: TRBJ1-5
d_gene: -
v_gene: TRBV6-5
CDR3aa: CATGQRNQPQHF
CDR3nt: TGTGCCACCGGACAGAGGAATCAGCCCCAGCATTTT

abundance: few
j_gene: TRBJ1-2
d_gene: TRBD1
v_gene: TRBV3-1
CDR3aa: CASSGPGGASLDGYTF
CDR3nt: TGTGCCAGCAGCGGGCCAGGGGGCGCAAGCTTGGATGGCTACACCTTC

abundance: -
j_gene: TRBJ2-1
d_gene: -
v_gene: TRBV5-1
CDR3aa: CASSFGGSSDEQFF
CDR3nt: TGCGCCAGCAGCTTCGGGGGCTCGAGCGATGAGCAGTTCTTC

abundance: -
j_gene: TRBJ2-1
d_gene: TRBD1
v_gene: TRBV12-3/TRBV12-4
CDR3aa: CASITGTGGEQFF
CDR3nt: TGTGCCAGCATAACAGGGACAGGGGGAGAGCAGTTCTTC

abundance: few
j_gene: TRBJ1-6
d_gene: -
v_gene: TRBV20-1
CDR3aa: CSATRTVSNSPLHF
CDR3nt: TGCAGTGCTACTAGGACAGTGTCTAATTCACCCCTCCACTTT